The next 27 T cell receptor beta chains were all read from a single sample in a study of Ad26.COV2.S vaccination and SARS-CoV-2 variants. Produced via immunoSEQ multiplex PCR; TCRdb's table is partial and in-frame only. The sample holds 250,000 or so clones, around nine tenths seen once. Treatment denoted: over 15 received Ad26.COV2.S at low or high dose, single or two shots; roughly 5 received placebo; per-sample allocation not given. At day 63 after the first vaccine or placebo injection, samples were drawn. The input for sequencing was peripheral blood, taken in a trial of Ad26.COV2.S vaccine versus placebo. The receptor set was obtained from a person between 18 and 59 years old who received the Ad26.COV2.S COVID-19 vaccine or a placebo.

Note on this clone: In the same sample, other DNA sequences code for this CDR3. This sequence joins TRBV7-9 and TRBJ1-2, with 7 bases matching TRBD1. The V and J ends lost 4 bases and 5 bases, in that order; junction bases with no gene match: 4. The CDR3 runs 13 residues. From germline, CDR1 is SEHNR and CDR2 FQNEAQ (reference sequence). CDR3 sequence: CASSSGTAYGYTF. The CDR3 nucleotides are TGTGCCAGCAGCTCCGGGACAGCTTATGGCTACACCTTC.

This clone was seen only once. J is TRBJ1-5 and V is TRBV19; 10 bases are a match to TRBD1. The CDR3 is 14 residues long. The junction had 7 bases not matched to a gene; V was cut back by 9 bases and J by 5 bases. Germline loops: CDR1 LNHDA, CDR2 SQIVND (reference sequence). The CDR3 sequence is CASKRDRGDQPQHF. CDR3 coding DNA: TGTGCCAGCAAAAGGGACAGGGGAGATCAGCCCCAGCATTTT. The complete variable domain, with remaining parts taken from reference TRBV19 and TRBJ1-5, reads DGGITQSPKYLFRKEGQNVTLSCEQNLNHDAMYWYRQDPGQGLRLIYYSQIVNDFQKGDIAEGYSVSREKKESFPLTVTSAQKNPTAFYLCASKRDRGDQPQHFGDGTRLSIL.

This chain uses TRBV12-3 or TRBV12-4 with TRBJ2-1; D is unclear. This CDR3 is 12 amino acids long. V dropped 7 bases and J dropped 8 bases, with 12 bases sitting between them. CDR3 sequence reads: CASKASRDEQFF. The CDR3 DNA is TGTGCCAGCAAAGCGTCACGGGATGAGCAGTTCTTC.

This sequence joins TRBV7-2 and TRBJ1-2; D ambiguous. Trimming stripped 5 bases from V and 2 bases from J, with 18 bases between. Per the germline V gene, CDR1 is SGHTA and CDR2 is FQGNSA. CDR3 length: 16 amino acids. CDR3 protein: CASSPYAGLVNYGYTF. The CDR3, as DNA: TGTGCCAGCAGCCCCTACGCGGGTTTAGTGAACTATGGCTACACCTTC. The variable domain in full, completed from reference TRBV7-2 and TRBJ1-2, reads GAGVSQSPSNKVTEKGKDVELRCDPISGHTALYWYRQSLGQGLEFLIYFQGNSAPDKSGLPSDRFSAERTGGSVSTLTIQRTQQEDSAVYLCASSPYAGLVNYGYTFGSGTRLTVV.

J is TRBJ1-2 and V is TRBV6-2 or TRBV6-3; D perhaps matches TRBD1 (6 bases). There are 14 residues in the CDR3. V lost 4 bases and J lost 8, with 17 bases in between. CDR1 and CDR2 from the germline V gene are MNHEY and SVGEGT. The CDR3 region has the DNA TGTGCCAGCAGTTCCTTGGGGGCAGAAGGGGGCTACACCTTC. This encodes CASSSLGAEGGYTF.

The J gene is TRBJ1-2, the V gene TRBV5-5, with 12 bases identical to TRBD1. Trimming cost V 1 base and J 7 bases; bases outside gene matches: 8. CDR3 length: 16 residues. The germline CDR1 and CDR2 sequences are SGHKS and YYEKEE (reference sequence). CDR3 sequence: CASSLNSGTGGLGYTF. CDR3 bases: TGTGCCAGCAGCTTGAATTCTGGGACAGGGGGCCTTGGCTACACCTTC.

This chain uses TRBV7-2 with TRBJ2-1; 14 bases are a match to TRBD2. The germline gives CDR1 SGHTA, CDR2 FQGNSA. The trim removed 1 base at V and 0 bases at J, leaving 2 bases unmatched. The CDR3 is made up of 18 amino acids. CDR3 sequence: CASSLGLAGGVSYNEQFF. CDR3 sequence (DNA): TGTGCCAGCAGCTTAGGACTAGCGGGGGGGGTCTCCTACAATGAGCAGTTCTTC.

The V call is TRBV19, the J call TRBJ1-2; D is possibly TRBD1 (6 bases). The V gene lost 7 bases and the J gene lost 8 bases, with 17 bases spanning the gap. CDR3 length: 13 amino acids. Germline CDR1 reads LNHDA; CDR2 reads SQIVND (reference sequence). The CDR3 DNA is TGTGCCAGTACCCCGGACAGTAAGTTCGGCTACACCTTC. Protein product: CASTPDSKFGYTF.

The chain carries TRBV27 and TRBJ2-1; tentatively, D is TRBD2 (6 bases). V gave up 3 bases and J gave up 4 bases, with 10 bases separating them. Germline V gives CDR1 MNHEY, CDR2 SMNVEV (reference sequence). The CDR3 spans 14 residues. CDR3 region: CASSFTGEYNEQFF. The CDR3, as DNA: TGTGCCAGCAGTTTCACGGGGGAGTACAATGAGCAGTTCTTC.

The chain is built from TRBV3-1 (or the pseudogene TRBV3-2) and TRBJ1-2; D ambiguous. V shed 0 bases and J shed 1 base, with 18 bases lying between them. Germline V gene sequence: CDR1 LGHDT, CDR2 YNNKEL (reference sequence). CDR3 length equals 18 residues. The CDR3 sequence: CASSQDLVGPMINYGYTF. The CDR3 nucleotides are TGTGCCAGCAGCCAAGATCTCGTCGGGCCGATGATTAACTATGGCTACACCTTC.

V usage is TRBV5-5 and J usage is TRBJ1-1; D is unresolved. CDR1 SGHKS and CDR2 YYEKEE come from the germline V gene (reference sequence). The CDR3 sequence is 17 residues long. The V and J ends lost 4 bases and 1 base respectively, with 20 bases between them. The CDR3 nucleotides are TGTGCCAGCAGCGGGTCCGGGCCCCCAGGAGCGAACACTGAAGCTTTCTTT. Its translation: CASSGSGPPGANTEAFF.

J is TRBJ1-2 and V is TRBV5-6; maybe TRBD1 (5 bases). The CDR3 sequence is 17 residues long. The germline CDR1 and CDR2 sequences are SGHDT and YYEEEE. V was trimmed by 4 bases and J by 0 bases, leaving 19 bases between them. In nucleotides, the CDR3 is TGTGCCAGCAGCCTATGGGCGGGGGGGAGGACTAACTATGGCTACACCTTC. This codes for CASSLWAGGRTNYGYTF.

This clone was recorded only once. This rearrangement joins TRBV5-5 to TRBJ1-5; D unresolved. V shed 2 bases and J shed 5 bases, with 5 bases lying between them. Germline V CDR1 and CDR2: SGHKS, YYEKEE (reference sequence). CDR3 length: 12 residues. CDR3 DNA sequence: TGTGCCAGCAGCTTTCTGGATCAGCCCCAGCATTTT. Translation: CASSFLDQPQHF. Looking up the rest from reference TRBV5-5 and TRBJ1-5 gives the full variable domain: DAGVTQSPTHLIKTRGQQVTLRCSPISGHKSVSWYQQVLGQGPQFIFQYYEKEERGRGNFPDRFSARQFPNYSSELNVNALLLGDSALYLCASSFLDQPQHFGDGTRLSIL.

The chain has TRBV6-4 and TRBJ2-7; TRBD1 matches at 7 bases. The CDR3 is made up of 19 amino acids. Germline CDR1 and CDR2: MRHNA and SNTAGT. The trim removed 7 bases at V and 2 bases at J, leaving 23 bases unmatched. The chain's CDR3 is CASNKAPGQTILAAYEQYV. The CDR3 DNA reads TGTGCCAGCAATAAAGCCCCGGGACAGACTATCCTGGCTGCCTACGAGCAGTACGTC.

Here the CDR3 reads CASTLFASGYNEQFF. The CDR3 DNA is TGTGCCAGTACCCTCTTTGCTAGCGGCTACAATGAGCAGTTCTTC. The chain carries TRBV19 and TRBJ2-1; 7 nucleotides align to TRBD2. Germline lookup yields CDR1 LNHDA and CDR2 SQIVND (reference sequence). This CDR3 region has 15 residues. The V and J ends lost 7 bases and 3 bases, in that order; junction bases with no gene match: 9. The full variable domain, its missing parts supplied by reference TRBV19 and TRBJ2-1, is DGGITQSPKYLFRKEGQNVTLSCEQNLNHDAMYWYRQDPGQGLRLIYYSQIVNDFQKGDIAEGYSVSREKKESFPLTVTSAQKNPTAFYLCASTLFASGYNEQFFGPGTRLTVL.

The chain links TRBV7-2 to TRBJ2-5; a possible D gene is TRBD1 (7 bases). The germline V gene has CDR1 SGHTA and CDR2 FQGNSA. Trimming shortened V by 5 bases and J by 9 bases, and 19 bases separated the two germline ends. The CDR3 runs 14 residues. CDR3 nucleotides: TGTGCCAGCAGCCAAGACAGGGACTTAGGGCCCCAGTACTTC. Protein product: CASSQDRDLGPQYF. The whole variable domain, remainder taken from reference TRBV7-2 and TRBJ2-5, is GAGVSQSPSNKVTEKGKDVELRCDPISGHTALYWYRQSLGQGLEFLIYFQGNSAPDKSGLPSDRFSAERTGGSVSTLTIQRTQQEDSAVYLCASSQDRDLGPQYFGPGTRLLVL.

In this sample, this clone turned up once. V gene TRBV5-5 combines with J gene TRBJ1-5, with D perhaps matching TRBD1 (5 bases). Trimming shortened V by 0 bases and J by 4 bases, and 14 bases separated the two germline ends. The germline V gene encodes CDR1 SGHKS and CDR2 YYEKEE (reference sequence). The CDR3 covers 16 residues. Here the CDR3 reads CASSLVVGRTNQPQHF. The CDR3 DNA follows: TGTGCCAGCAGCTTGGTAGTGGGACGTACAAATCAGCCCCAGCATTTT. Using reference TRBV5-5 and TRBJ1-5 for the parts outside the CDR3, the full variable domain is DAGVTQSPTHLIKTRGQQVTLRCSPISGHKSVSWYQQVLGQGPQFIFQYYEKEERGRGNFPDRFSARQFPNYSSELNVNALLLGDSALYLCASSLVVGRTNQPQHFGDGTRLSIL.

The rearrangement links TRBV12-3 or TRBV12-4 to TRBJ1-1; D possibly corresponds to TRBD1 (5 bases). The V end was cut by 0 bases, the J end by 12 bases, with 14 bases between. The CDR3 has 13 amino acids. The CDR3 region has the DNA TGTGCCAGCAGTTTAGCTCAGGGAGGAGAATCTTTCTTT. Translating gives CASSLAQGGESFF.

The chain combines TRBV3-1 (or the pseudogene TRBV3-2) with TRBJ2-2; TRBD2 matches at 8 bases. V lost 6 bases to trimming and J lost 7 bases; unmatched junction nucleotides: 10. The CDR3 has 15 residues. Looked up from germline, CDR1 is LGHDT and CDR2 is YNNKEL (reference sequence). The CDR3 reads CASSSSGRRVGELFF. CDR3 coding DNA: TGTGCCAGCAGTTCAAGCGGGAGAAGGGTCGGGGAGCTGTTTTTT.

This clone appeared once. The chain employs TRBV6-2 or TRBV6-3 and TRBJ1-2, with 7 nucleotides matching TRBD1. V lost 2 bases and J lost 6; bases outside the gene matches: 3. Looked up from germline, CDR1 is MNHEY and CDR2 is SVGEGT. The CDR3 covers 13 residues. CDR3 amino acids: CASSYRRGNGYTF. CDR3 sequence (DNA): TGTGCCAGCAGTTACCGCAGGGGGAATGGCTACACCTTC.

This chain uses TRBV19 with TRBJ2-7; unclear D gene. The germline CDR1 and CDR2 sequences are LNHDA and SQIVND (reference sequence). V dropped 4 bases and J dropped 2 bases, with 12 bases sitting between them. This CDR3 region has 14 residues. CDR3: CASSNSRRTYEQYF. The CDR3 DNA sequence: TGTGCCAGTAGTAACAGCCGCCGAACCTACGAGCAGTACTTC.

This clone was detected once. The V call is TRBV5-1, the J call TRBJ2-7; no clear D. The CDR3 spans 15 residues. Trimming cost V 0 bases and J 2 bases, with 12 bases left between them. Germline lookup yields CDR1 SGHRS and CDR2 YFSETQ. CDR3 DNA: TGCGCCAGCAGCTTGGCTCTAAACAGTCCCTACGAGCAGTACGTC. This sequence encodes CASSLALNSPYEQYV.

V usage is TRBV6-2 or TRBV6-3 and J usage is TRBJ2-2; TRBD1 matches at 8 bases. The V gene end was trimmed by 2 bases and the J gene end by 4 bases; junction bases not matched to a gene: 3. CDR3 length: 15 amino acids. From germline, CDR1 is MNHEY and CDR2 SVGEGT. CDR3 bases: TGTGCCAGCAGTTACGTTCAGGGGGCCACCGGGGAGCTGTTTTTT. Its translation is CASSYVQGATGELFF.

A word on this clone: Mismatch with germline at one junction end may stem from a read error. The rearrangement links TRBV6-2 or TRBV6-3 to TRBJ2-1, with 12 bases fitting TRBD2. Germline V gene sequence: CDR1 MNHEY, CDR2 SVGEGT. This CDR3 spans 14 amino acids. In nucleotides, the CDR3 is TGTGCCAGCAACCCCGGACTAGCGGGACTCCCCCCCCTCTTC. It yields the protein CASNPGLAGLPPLF.

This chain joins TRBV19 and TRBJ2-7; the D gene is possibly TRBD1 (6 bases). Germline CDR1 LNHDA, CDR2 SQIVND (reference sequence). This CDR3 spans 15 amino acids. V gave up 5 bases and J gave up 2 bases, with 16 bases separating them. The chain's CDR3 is CASSVASGTTYEQYV. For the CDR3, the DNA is TGTGCCAGTAGTGTAGCCTCCGGGACAACCTACGAGCAGTACGTC.

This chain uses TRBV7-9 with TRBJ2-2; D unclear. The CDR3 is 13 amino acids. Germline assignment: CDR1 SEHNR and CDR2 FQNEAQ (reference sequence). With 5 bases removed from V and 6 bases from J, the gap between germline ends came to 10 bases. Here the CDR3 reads CASSGPGAGELFF. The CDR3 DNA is TGTGCCAGCAGCGGACCGGGTGCCGGGGAGCTGTTTTTT. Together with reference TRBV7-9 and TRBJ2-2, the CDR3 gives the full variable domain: DTGVSQNPRHKITKRGQNVTFRCDPISEHNRLYWYRQTLGQGPEFLTYFQNEAQLEKSRLLSDRFSAERPKGSFSTLEIQRTEQGDSAMYLCASSGPGAGELFFGEGSRLTVL.

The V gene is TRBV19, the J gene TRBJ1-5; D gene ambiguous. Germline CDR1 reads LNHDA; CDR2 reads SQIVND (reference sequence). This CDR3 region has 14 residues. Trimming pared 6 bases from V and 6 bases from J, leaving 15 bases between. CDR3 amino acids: CASSPVGASQPQHF. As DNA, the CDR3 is TGTGCCAGTAGCCCCGTTGGTGCGAGTCAGCCCCAGCATTTT.